A selection of T cell receptor beta chains follows, all from one sample in a study of blood T cell repertoires in COVID-19. The table came from immunoSEQ multiplex PCR; TCRdb's copy has only in-frame clones and leaves some out. The sample has some 450,000 clones, about 87% seen once. Sequencing was done on a sample of peripheral blood. The receptors were gathered from a woman in her forties or fifties with COVID-19, enrolled during active disease. CDR3s include the opening cysteine and the closing phenylalanine or tryptophan. A D gene is named only where the DNA matches it firmly. Rows give clone size only sometimes, using once, few, many, or a class for an expanded clone.

D gene,V gene,J gene,clone size,CDR3 DNA,CDR3 protein
TRBD1,TRBV5-5,TRBJ2-3,-,TGTGCCAGCAGCGATAACAGGGGAGATACGCAGTATTTT,CASSDNRGDTQYF
-,TRBV3-1/TRBV3-2,TRBJ1-4,-,TGTGCCAGCAGCCAAAGTCGGGAAAAACTGTTTTTT,CASSQSREKLFF
TRBD2,TRBV15,TRBJ2-2,-,TGTGCCACCAAGGAGAGCGGGGGGCAAATAAACACCGGGGAGCTGTTTTTT,CATKESGGQINTGELFF
-,TRBV6-6,TRBJ1-2,-,TGTGCCAGCAGTCCCCGACGACAGTCGAGCTTTGGTGGCTACACCTTC,CASSPRRQSSFGGYTF
-,TRBV30,TRBJ1-5,-,TGTGCCTGGAGCCTCCGGGGGGCCTACAATCAGCCCCAGCATTTT,CAWSLRGAYNQPQHF
TRBD1,TRBV15,TRBJ2-1,-,TGTGCCACCAGCCAGGACAGGGGGTCCTACAATGAGCAGTTCTTC,CATSQDRGSYNEQFF
-,TRBV4-1,TRBJ2-3,-,TGCGCCAGCAGCCACCTCACAGATACGCAGTATTTT,CASSHLTDTQYF
TRBD1,TRBV11-2,TRBJ2-7,-,TGTGCCAGCAGCCCATACGGGACAGGGCTCTACGAGCAGTACTTC,CASSPYGTGLYEQYF
-,TRBV18,TRBJ1-2,-,TGTGCCAGCTCGCCCAGGGAGGATAGCTATGGCTACACCTTC,CASSPREDSYGYTF
TRBD1,TRBV2,TRBJ2-7,-,TGTGCCAGCAGCTCCGACAGGGGAACTTACGAGCAGTACTTC,CASSSDRGTYEQYF
-,TRBV25-1,TRBJ1-2,few,TGTGCCAGCAGTGGGAGTTGGTATGGCTACACCTTC,CASSGSWYGYTF
TRBD1,TRBV7-9,TRBJ1-2,once,TGTGCCAGCAGTCGGGACAGGGAGTACACTAACTATGGCTACACCTTC,CASSRDREYTNYGYTF
TRBD1,TRBV19,TRBJ1-3,-,TGTGCCAGTAGTTGGGGACAGATCTCTGGAAACACCATATATTTT,CASSWGQISGNTIYF
-,TRBV10-1,TRBJ2-1,-,TGCGCCAGCAGTGAGTACGGCAGGGGCTACAATGAGCAGTTCTTC,CASSEYGRGYNEQFF
-,TRBV10-2,TRBJ1-1,-,TGCGCCAGCAGTGAGTCGGAACGTTGGGGGGTACCTGAAGCTTTCTTT,CASSESERWGVPEAFF
-,TRBV30,TRBJ1-2,many,TGTGCCTGGAGTTTAGAAAGGGGGTACGGCTACACCTTC,CAWSLERGYGYTF
-,TRBV2,TRBJ1-1,-,TGTGCCAGCAGTGAGTCCCCGAGGAACACTGAAGCTTTCTTT,CASSESPRNTEAFF
-,TRBV7-2,TRBJ1-2,-,TGTGCCAGCAGCTCTTCCCGGTTTTTGTGGGAGGAGGTCTATGGCTACACCTTC,CASSSSRFLWEEVYGYTF
TRBD1,TRBV5-5,TRBJ1-2,-,TGTGCCAGCAGTCTTACAGGGGACTATGGCTACACCTTC,CASSLTGDYGYTF
-,TRBV21-1,TRBJ1-3,-,TGTGCCAGCACCATTAGATTTATCTCTGGAAACACCATATATTTT,CASTIRFISGNTIYF
-,TRBV11-2,TRBJ2-3,-,TGTGCCAGCAGCCCATTTGGAGGGGGCACAGATACGCAGTATTTT,CASSPFGGGTDTQYF
TRBD1,TRBV6-5,TRBJ1-2,-,TGTGCCAGCAGCCCGGGACAGACTATCTATGGCTACACCTTC,CASSPGQTIYGYTF
-,TRBV5-1,TRBJ2-1,-,TGCGCCAGCAGCAGCCGGAATGAGCAGTTCTTC,CASSSRNEQFF
TRBD1,TRBV27,TRBJ1-6,-,TGTGCCAGCAGTTTATCCGGTGGGACAGGCGCTGATTCACCCCTCCACTTT,CASSLSGGTGADSPLHF
TRBD1,TRBV28,TRBJ2-7,-,TGTGCCAGCAGTTGGGACAGCAGCTCCTACGAGCAGTACTTC,CASSWDSSSYEQYF
TRBD2,TRBV5-1,TRBJ2-3,-,TGCGCCAGCAGCTTGGCAGGGACTAGCGGTTTCCCAGATACGCAGTATTTT,CASSLAGTSGFPDTQYF
TRBD2,TRBV4-1,TRBJ2-4,-,TGCGCCAGCAGCCAAGAAGGTCAGCGGGGCCTTCAAAACATTCAGTACTTC,CASSQEGQRGLQNIQYF
-,TRBV29-1,TRBJ2-1,-,TGCAGCGTTGTGGGAGACAAGGAACATGAGCAGTTCTTC,CSVVGDKEHEQFF
-,TRBV30,TRBJ2-7,-,TGTGCCTGGAGTTACGGACTGTCCTACGAGCAGTACTTC,CAWSYGLSYEQYF
TRBD1,TRBV5-5,TRBJ1-1,-,TGTGCCAGCAGCTTGGTGGACAGGGAGGACACTGAAGCTTTCTTT,CASSLVDREDTEAFF
-,TRBV10-2,TRBJ1-1,-,TGCGCCAGCAGCCCAAGAACCGGGGGGAACACTGAAGCTTTCTTT,CASSPRTGGNTEAFF
TRBD1,TRBV2,TRBJ1-2,once,TGTGCCAGCAGTGGAACTGACAGGGTCTTTGGCTACACCTTC,CASSGTDRVFGYTF
-,TRBV12-3/TRBV12-4,TRBJ1-6,once,TGTGCCAGCAGCTCCCGACTCGGTTCACCCCTCCACTTT,CASSSRLGSPLHF
-,TRBV6-5,TRBJ2-7,-,TGTGCCAGCAGTACCGACAGCGCCTACGAGCAGTACTTC,CASSTDSAYEQYF
-,TRBV19,TRBJ1-1,-,TGTGCCAGTAGTAGACCGGACAGTTACCCTGAAGCTTTCTTT,CASSRPDSYPEAFF
-,TRBV25-1,TRBJ1-1,-,TGTGCCAGCAGTGAGTTGGGCACGGGGACTGAAGCTTTCTTT,CASSELGTGTEAFF
TRBD2,TRBV11-2,TRBJ2-1,-,TGTGCCAGCAGCCCCCTAGCGGGGCGGTACAATGAGCAGTTCTTC,CASSPLAGRYNEQFF
-,TRBV9,TRBJ1-1,-,TGTGCCAGCAGCGTAGAGGGGGAAAACACTGAAGCTTTCTTT,CASSVEGENTEAFF
-,TRBV6-5,TRBJ1-2,-,TGTGCCACCCGGGGGGGGCCAAATGGCTACACCTTC,CATRGGPNGYTF
-,TRBV5-4,TRBJ2-1,-,TGTGCCAGCAGCTTGGGGGCAGGTTACAATGAGCAGTTCTTC,CASSLGAGYNEQFF
-,TRBV3-1/TRBV3-2,TRBJ1-2,-,TGTGCCAGCAGCCATTATTCGGCGGGTTACACCTTC,CASSHYSAGYTF